A selection of T cell receptor beta chains follows, all from one sample in a study of early T cells in non-severe SARS-CoV-2 infection. TCRdb fed the 5' RACE reads into MiXCR, producing one record per CDR3 protein. The table shows approximately 50,000 distinct CDR3 sequences, with less than 9.5% occurring only once. Sequenced material: whole blood. The source of these receptors is an adult who was a healthcare worker with PCR-confirmed SARS-CoV-2 infection or an uninfected control (not recorded which). Both conserved end residues are part of each CDR3. D genes are given only for firm matches. Clone sizes are given selectively: once, few, many, or a class where the clone is expanded.

v_gene: TRBV29-1; abundance: NA; d_gene: NA; j_gene: TRBJ2-2; CDR3nt: TGCAGCGTTGTGGCTTCAGGCTCCGCCGGGGAGCTGTTTTTT; CDR3aa: CSVVASGSAGELFF
v_gene: TRBV4-1; abundance: few; d_gene: NA; j_gene: TRBJ2-1; CDR3nt: TGCGCCAGCAGCCAAGGTACCAATAGGGATGAGCAGTTCTTC; CDR3aa: CASSQGTNRDEQFF
v_gene: TRBV20-1; abundance: many; d_gene: TRBD1; j_gene: TRBJ1-3; CDR3nt: TGCAGTGCTCGGCCTCAGGGGGCTTACGGAAACACCATATATTTT; CDR3aa: CSARPQGAYGNTIYF
v_gene: TRBV27; abundance: many; d_gene: NA; j_gene: TRBJ2-7; CDR3nt: TGTGCCAGCAGTTTATCGGGCAGGGCGGACTACGAGCAGTACTTC; CDR3aa: CASSLSGRADYEQYF
v_gene: TRBV6-6; abundance: many; d_gene: NA; j_gene: TRBJ1-2; CDR3nt: TGTGCCAGCAGTTACTCGATGGGGAGCACAAACTATGGCTACACCTTC; CDR3aa: CASSYSMGSTNYGYTF
v_gene: TRBV6-1; abundance: few; d_gene: NA; j_gene: TRBJ1-4; CDR3nt: TGTGCCAGCAGTGAAGCTTCTCGCAGGAATGAAAAACTGTTTTTT; CDR3aa: CASSEASRRNEKLFF
v_gene: TRBV20-1; abundance: NA; d_gene: NA; j_gene: TRBJ1-2; CDR3nt: TGCAGTGCTACCCGGGAGGGCGCGGGCCTATTCTATGGCTACACCTTC; CDR3aa: CSATREGAGLFYGYTF
v_gene: TRBV12-3/TRBV12-4; abundance: many; d_gene: NA; j_gene: TRBJ2-6; CDR3nt: TGTGCCAGCGGAGTGGGAGGCTTCTCTGGGGCCAACGTCCTGACTTTC; CDR3aa: CASGVGGFSGANVLTF
v_gene: TRBV28; abundance: few; d_gene: NA; j_gene: TRBJ1-2; CDR3nt: TGTGCCAGCAGTCTCCCAGGGCTTGACTACACCTTC; CDR3aa: CASSLPGLDYTF
v_gene: TRBV5-1; abundance: few; d_gene: NA; j_gene: TRBJ2-6; CDR3nt: TGCGCCAGCAGCTTGATGTTTGGCTCTGGGGCCAACGTCCTGACTTTC; CDR3aa: CASSLMFGSGANVLTF
v_gene: TRBV5-5; abundance: many; d_gene: NA; j_gene: TRBJ1-2; CDR3nt: TGTGCCAGCAGCTTGGCCGGGCTCAGGGTAGAAGGCTACACCTTC; CDR3aa: CASSLAGLRVEGYTF